Shown below are 21 T cell receptor beta chains from a single sample sequenced in a study of cytotoxic CD8 clonotypes in ibrutinib-treated CLL. Clones were sequenced by immunoSEQ multiplex PCR, and TCRdb holds only the in-frame ones, with some missing. The table has 150,000 or so clones, approximately 83% seen once. Source: PBMCs, taken after 24 months of ibrutinib treatment. These receptors originate from a human donor with chronic lymphocytic leukemia.

This clone was observed once. DNA of the CDR3: TGTGCCAGCAGCCCTCGGACTAGCGGCTACAATGAGCAGTTCTTC. It translates to CASSPRTSGYNEQFF. The chain uses TRBV7-9 and TRBJ2-1; TRBD2 aligns across 10 bases. This CDR3 spans 15 amino acids. J lost 3 bases, V lost 5 bases, and 4 bases had no gene match. Germline assignment: CDR1 SEHNR and CDR2 FQNEAQ (reference sequence).

This clone was counted only a few times. The rearrangement uses TRBV7-6 and TRBJ2-7; D unclear. This CDR3 is 12 amino acids long. Germline CDR1 and CDR2: SGHVS and FNYEAQ. Trimming took off 2 bases at V and 6 bases at J, with 8 bases between the two ends. For the CDR3, the DNA is TGTGCCAGCAGCTTAAAGAACGGCGAGCAGTACTTC. Protein: CASSLKNGEQYF.

The V gene is TRBV6-5, the J gene TRBJ2-7, with TRBD2 matching 7 bases. V shed 2 bases and J 4 bases; nucleotides not matched to a gene: 11. CDR3 size: 16 residues. Per germline, CDR1 MNHEY and CDR2 SVGAGI. CDR3 nucleotide sequence: TGTGCCAGCAGTTACGGTACGGGGGGAATTAAATACGAGCAGTACTTC. Amino acids: CASSYGTGGIKYEQYF.

This sequence joins TRBV6-6 and TRBJ1-5; 8 bases line up with TRBD1. Germline V gene lookup returns CDR1 MNHNY and CDR2 SVGAGI (reference sequence). V gave up 5 bases and J gave up 5 bases; unmatched junction bases: 2. CDR3 size: 13 residues. CDR3: CASSPTGDQPQHF. The DNA of the CDR3 is TGTGCCAGCAGTCCGACAGGGGATCAGCCCCAGCATTTT.

The V gene is TRBV28, the J gene TRBJ2-7; tentatively, D is TRBD1 (5 bases). Trimming removed 7 bases at V and 0 bases at J, with 13 bases between. The germline V gene has CDR1 MDHEN and CDR2 SYDVKM. The CDR3 extends over 14 amino acids. In DNA form, the CDR3 reads TGTGCCAGCAAAGGTCAGGGTAGCTCCTACGAGCAGTACTTC. Its translation: CASKGQGSSYEQYF.

This clone was counted between two and nine times. The rearrangement joins TRBV5-1 to TRBJ1-5; 10 positions agree with TRBD1. The CDR3 extends over 14 amino acids. Germline CDR1 is SGHRS and CDR2 is YFSETQ. V gave up 4 bases and J gave up 6 bases; unmatched junction bases: 4. The CDR3 DNA follows: TGCGCCAGCAGCCCCGGGACAGGGGTTCAGCCCCAGCATTTT. Amino acids: CASSPGTGVQPQHF.

This clone was recorded once. V gene TRBV23-1 combines with J gene TRBJ2-1; 7 bases line up with TRBD2. TRBV23-1 is treated as an ORF (open reading frame) with a function not yet certain. V gave up 0 bases and J gave up 0 bases; unmatched junction bases: 8. This CDR3 region has 18 residues. The CDR3 nucleotides read TGCGCCAGCAGTCAATCTAGGGCTAGCGGTTACTCCTACAATGAGCAGTTCTTC. Its translation is CASSQSRASGYSYNEQFF.

The genes are TRBV19 and TRBJ1-5, with D perhaps TRBD1 (6 bases). The CDR3 has 15 residues. Trimming took off 3 bases at V and 4 bases at J, with 13 bases between the two ends. CDR1 and CDR2 from the germline V gene are LNHDA and SQIVND (reference sequence). The CDR3: CASSMIGQFNQPQHF. Here the CDR3 DNA reads TGTGCCAGTAGTATGATTGGACAGTTTAATCAGCCCCAGCATTTT.

By share of the sample, this clone is large (0.1 to 1%). The V call is TRBV4-3, the J call TRBJ1-6; D call uncertain. Trimming took 0 bases from V and 9 from J, leaving 9 bases between them. This CDR3 comprises 14 residues. Germline assignment: CDR1 LGHNA and CDR2 YSLEER. CDR3 sequence: CASSQDLEGSPLHF. The CDR3 nucleotides read TGCGCCAGCAGCCAAGATCTGGAGGGTTCACCCCTCCACTTT.

This chain's CDR3 is CASSPHYEQYF. CDR3 DNA sequence: TGTGCCAGCAGCCCCCACTACGAGCAGTACTTC. This chain links TRBV16 with TRBJ2-7; D gene unclear. Per the germline V gene, CDR1 is KGHSY and CDR2 is FQNENV. The CDR3 runs to 11 residues. Between the trimmed V and J ends, which lost 4 bases and 3 bases, there was a span of 4 bases.

The chain couples TRBV7-6 to TRBJ1-2; D possibly corresponds to TRBD1 (5 bases). Trimming removed 5 bases at V and 8 bases at J, with 15 bases between. The CDR3 is 13 residues long. Germline-derived CDR1 and CDR2 are SGHVS and FNYEAQ. The CDR3 protein is CASSPLEGLGYTF. CDR3 DNA: TGTGCCAGCAGCCCCCTCGAGGGGTTAGGCTACACCTTC.

This chain uses TRBV10-1 with TRBJ2-1; the match to TRBD2 covers 9 bases. V gave up 8 bases and J gave up 4 bases; unmatched junction bases: 6. The CDR3 is made up of 14 amino acids. CDR1 and CDR2 (germline): WNHNN, SYGVQD (reference sequence). The CDR3, as DNA: TGCGCCAGCCCGACTAGCGGAGGGTACAATGAGCAGTTCTTC. Amino acids: CASPTSGGYNEQFF.

V usage is TRBV5-1 and J usage is TRBJ2-2; D is possibly TRBD2 (7 bases). Germline CDR1 is SGHRS and CDR2 is YFSETQ. V lost 4 bases, J lost 5 bases, and 24 bases lay in between. The CDR3 is made up of 18 amino acids. CDR3 nucleotides: TGCGCCAGCAGCCTCCCCCGCCCGGGGGGCCGCGGAACCGGGGAGCTGTTTTTT. It encodes CASSLPRPGGRGTGELFF. The full variable domain, in which reference TRBV5-1 and TRBJ2-2 provide the parts outside the CDR3, is KAGVTQTPRYLIKTRGQQVTLSCSPISGHRSVSWYQQTPGQGLQFLFEYFSETQRNKGNFPGRFSGRQFSNSRSEMNVSTLELGDSALYLCASSLPRPGGRGTGELFFGEGSRLTVL.

The chain has TRBV13 and TRBJ1-2; D remains ambiguous. The length of the CDR3 is 13 residues. Looked up from germline, CDR1 is PRHDT and CDR2 is FYEKMQ (reference sequence). V was trimmed by 0 bases and J by 4 bases, leaving 6 bases between them. CDR3 sequence reads: CASSLGQIYGYTF. The DNA of the CDR3 is TGTGCCAGCAGCTTAGGACAGATCTATGGCTACACCTTC. The whole variable domain, remainder taken from reference TRBV13 and TRBJ1-2, is AAGVIQSPRHLIKEKRETATLKCYPIPRHDTVYWYQQGPGQDPQFLISFYEKMQSDKGSIPDRFSAQQFSDYHSELNMSSLELGDSALYFCASSLGQIYGYTFGSGTRLTVV.

The V call is TRBV21-1, the J call TRBJ2-3. TRBV21-1 is noted as a pseudogene. CDR3 length: 16 residues. CDR3 region: CASSKDGPGTTDTQYF. CDR3 bases: TGTGCCAGCAGCAAAGACGGACCGGGGACCACAGATACGCAGTATTTT.

The chain employs TRBV27 and TRBJ1-2; 7 bases agree with TRBD1. Germline CDR1 and CDR2: MNHEY and SMNVEV (reference sequence). Trimming removed 5 bases from V and 0 bases from J; junction bases left unmatched: 9. The CDR3 extends over 16 amino acids. Here the CDR3 DNA reads TGTGCCAGCAGTGTAGCACAGGGGCAAGCTAACTATGGCTACACCTTC. It codes for CASSVAQGQANYGYTF.

The chain employs TRBV28 and TRBJ1-2, with D tentatively TRBD1 (5 bases). Germline lookup yields CDR1 MDHEN and CDR2 SYDVKM. This CDR3 has 15 amino acids. V was clipped by 2 bases and J by 3 bases, with 13 bases between them. The CDR3 DNA sequence: TGTGCCAGCAGTTTAGGGGGGATTCTCGACTATGGCTACACCTTC. This gives the protein CASSLGGILDYGYTF.

The rearrangement uses TRBV9 and TRBJ2-3, with D perhaps assigned TRBD1 or TRBD2 (5 bases each). Trimming left V 7 bases short and J 4 bases short, with 19 bases between. Germline-derived CDR1 and CDR2 are SGDLS and YYNGEE. The CDR3 runs to 15 residues. The CDR3 nucleotides are TGTGCCAGCGGACCGGGGAGTGGGGCAGCAGATACGCAGTATTTT. As protein: CASGPGSGAADTQYF.

The gene calls are TRBV18 and TRBJ1-2; D is ambiguous. Trimming removed 3 bases at V and 7 bases at J, with 9 bases between. CDR1 and CDR2 from the germline V gene are KGHSH and LQKENI. The CDR3 covers 12 residues. The CDR3, as DNA: TGTGCCAGCTCACCCGGAATGAGTGGCTACACCTTC. Amino acid sequence: CASSPGMSGYTF.

The chain uses TRBV5-1 and TRBJ2-5, with TRBD2 matching over 12 bases. The CDR3 has 16 amino acids. V was clipped by 2 bases and J by 1 base; unmatched bases: 3. The germline V gene encodes CDR1 SGHRS and CDR2 YFSETQ. DNA of the CDR3: TGCGCCAGCAGCTTCGGACTAGCGGGATCCCAAGAGACCCAGTACTTC. Translating gives CASSFGLAGSQETQYF.

The gene calls are TRBV6-5 and TRBJ2-3; TRBD2 is a possible D gene (6 bases). Trimming took 10 bases from V and 2 from J, leaving 19 bases between them. Germline loops: CDR1 MNHEY, CDR2 SVGAGI. This CDR3 contains 15 residues. CDR3 amino acids: CANPTRDLPTDTQYF. CDR3 nucleotides: TGTGCCAACCCAACGCGGGACCTACCCACAGATACGCAGTATTTT.